Listed below are T cell receptor beta chains from one sample, sequenced in a study of T cell repertoires in cytomegalovirus infection. Each CDR3 protein is one row after TCRdb ran MiXCR on the reads. The sample contains approximately 220,000 distinct CDR3 sequences, approximately 40% of which appear only once. Their antigens remain unidentified. The input for sequencing was CD8+ T cells from cultured PBMCs, taken from culture after CMV antigen stimulation. These receptors all come from a human donor in good health (CMV status not recorded). Some clones in this sample may be carry-over from other donors' samples. Both conserved end residues are part of each CDR3. Fields, in order: J gene, clone size, D gene, V gene, CDR3 protein, CDR3 DNA. The D gene is left open where the match is weak. Some rows have no size entry. The others give once, few or many, or a class for an expanded clone.

>TRBJ2-7|many|.|TRBV7-9
CASSPGTGYEQYF
TGTGCCAGCAGCCCCGGGACGGGCTACGAGCAGTACTTC
>TRBJ2-1|.|TRBD1|TRBV6-1
CASPGGTGGNEQFF
TGTGCCAGCCCCGGGGGGACAGGGGGGAATGAGCAGTTCTTC
>TRBJ2-6|many|TRBD1|TRBV12-3/TRBV12-4
CASSWDRTLSGANVLTF
TGTGCCAGCAGTTGGGACAGGACTCTCTCTGGGGCCAACGTCCTGACTTTC
>TRBJ1-1|.|.|TRBV15
CATRGGTLNTEAFF
TGTGCCACTCGGGGGGGGACACTGAACACTGAAGCTTTCTTT
>TRBJ2-1|.|TRBD2|TRBV2
CASSEPSGSSYNETFF
TGTGCAAGCAGTGAACCTAGCGGGAGCTCCTACAATGAGACGTTCTTC
>TRBJ2-3|.|TRBD2|TRBV11-2
CASSLDARTSYRTDTQYF
TGTGCCAGCAGCTTAGATGCCCGGACTAGCTATAGGACAGATACGCAGTATTTT
>TRBJ2-5|.|.|TRBV27
CASSSRHQETQYF
TGTGCCAGCAGCTCCAGACATCAAGAGACCCAGTACTTC
>TRBJ2-1|many|.|TRBV4-2
CASSQGALEEAQFISKEFF
TGTGCCAGCAGCCAGGGAGCTTTGGAGGAGGCACAGTTCATCTCGAAGGAGTTCTTC
>TRBJ2-1|few|.|TRBV7-9
CASSLAGEVINEQFF
TGTGCCAGCAGCTTAGCCGGGGAGGTAATCAATGAGCAGTTCTTC
>TRBJ2-4|.|.|TRBV28
CASTSYREGTKNIQYF
TGTGCCAGCACGTCCTACCGAGAGGGCACCAAAAACATTCAGTACTTC
>TRBJ1-1|few|.|TRBV12-3/TRBV12-4
CASSFTGRLGMNTEAFF
TGTGCCAGCAGTTTTACAGGTCGCTTGGGAATGAACACTGAAGCTTTCTTT
>TRBJ2-1|.|.|TRBV7-2
CASSLLIRATDEQFF
TGTGCCAGCAGCTTGCTTATCAGGGCCACGGATGAGCAGTTCTTC
>TRBJ2-1|.|.|TRBV7-3
CASSLRAYNEQFF
TGTGCCAGCAGCCTCAGAGCCTACAATGAGCAGTTCTTC
>TRBJ2-7|.|TRBD1|TRBV27
CASSAGQVKDEQYF
TGTGCCAGCAGTGCAGGACAGGTCAAGGACGAGCAGTACTTC
>TRBJ2-2|few|TRBD2|TRBV7-8
CASSLGVSSGVNTGELFF
TGTGCCAGCAGCTTAGGGGTCTCTAGCGGGGTTAACACCGGGGAGCTGTTTTTT
>TRBJ1-1|.|TRBD1|TRBV19
CASRTPGGKTEAFF
TGTGCCAGCAGAACCCCAGGGGGAAAGACTGAAGCTTTCTTT
>TRBJ2-2|.|.|TRBV25-1
CASSPERNTGELFF
TGTGCCAGCAGTCCAGAGAGGAACACCGGGGAGCTGTTTTTT
>TRBJ1-4|few|TRBD1|TRBV7-2
CASSQGGGGEKLFF
TGTGCCAGCAGCCAAGGGGGCGGGGGTGAAAAACTGTTTTTT
>TRBJ2-1|.|TRBD2|TRBV12-3/TRBV12-4
CASSSQLAGVRNEQFF
TGTGCCAGCAGTTCCCAACTAGCGGGAGTGCGTAATGAGCAGTTCTTC
>TRBJ2-3|.|.|TRBV20-1
CSARGDTSTDTQYF
TGCAGTGCTAGAGGAGATACTAGCACAGATACGCAGTATTTT
>TRBJ2-2|few|.|TRBV4-1
CASSPQGGTGGELFF
TGCGCCAGCAGCCCCCAGGGGGGGACCGGCGGGGAGCTGTTTTTT
>TRBJ1-1|.|.|TRBV28
CASSFGIEAFF
TGTGCCAGCAGTTTCGGGATTGAAGCTTTCTTT